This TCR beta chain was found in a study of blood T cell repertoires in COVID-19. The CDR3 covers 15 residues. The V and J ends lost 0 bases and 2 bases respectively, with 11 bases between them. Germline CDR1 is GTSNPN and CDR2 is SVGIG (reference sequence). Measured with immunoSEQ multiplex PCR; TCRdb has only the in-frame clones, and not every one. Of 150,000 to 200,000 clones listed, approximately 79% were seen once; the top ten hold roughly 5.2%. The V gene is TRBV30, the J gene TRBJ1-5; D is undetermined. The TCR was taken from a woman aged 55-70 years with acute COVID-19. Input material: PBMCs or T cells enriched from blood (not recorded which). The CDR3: CAWSVRVSGNQPQHF. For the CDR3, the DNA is TGTGCCTGGAGTGTACGGGTTTCGGGCAATCAGCCCCAGCATTTT.